The 10 T cell receptor beta chains reported below all come from one sample, sequenced in a study of shared clonotypes between healthy human individuals (TCRdb year 2020). Libraries were made using the immunoSEQ multiplex PCR assay. TCRdb holds this immuneACCESS table with in-frame rearrangements only. Some clones are missing; in checked studies, unresolved V genes explain under half, and the rest has no known cause. The sample table holds over a million clones, of which 78% were seen once. Together, the top ten hold 0.5% to 0.6% of the sample. The sequencing input was memory CD4+ T cells from PBMCs. Read against the paper, the sample's cell subset or site label means: CD45RA-negative fraction. The source of these receptors is a young man in good health. Some clones in this sample may be carry-over from other donors' samples.

CDR3 DNA sequence: TGCGCCAGCAGCCCCTCGACTAGCGGGAGATACAATGAGCAGTTCTTC. Protein: CASSPSTSGRYNEQFF. V is TRBV5-1 and J is TRBJ2-1, with TRBD2 identical over 12 bases. The germline gives CDR1 SGHRS, CDR2 YFSETQ. V shed 4 bases and J 4 bases; nucleotides not matched to a gene: 6. The CDR3 is 16 residues long. The complete variable domain, with remaining parts taken from reference TRBV5-1 and TRBJ2-1, reads KAGVTQTPRYLIKTRGQQVTLSCSPISGHRSVSWYQQTPGQGLQFLFEYFSETQRNKGNFPGRFSGRQFSNSRSEMNVSTLELGDSALYLCASSPSTSGRYNEQFFGPGTRLTVL.

CDR3 in amino acids: CSVEDRASGANVLTF. Written as DNA, the CDR3 is TGCAGCGTTGAAGACCGGGCTTCTGGGGCCAACGTCCTGACTTTC. The chain couples TRBV29-1 to TRBJ2-6; no definite D call. The CDR3 is 15 residues long. V lost 0 bases to trimming and J lost 1 base, with 7 bases between them. Germline lookup yields CDR1 SQVTM and CDR2 ANQGSEA.

V and J are TRBV6-1 and TRBJ2-5; 7 bases match TRBD2. V lost 6 bases to trimming and J lost 5 bases; unmatched junction nucleotides: 12. There are 15 residues in the CDR3. Germline CDR1 and CDR2: MNHNS and SASEGT. CDR3 loop: CASRRAGLRSETQYF. For the CDR3, the DNA is TGTGCCAGCAGGAGAGCGGGACTTCGATCGGAGACCCAGTACTTC.

The CDR3 loop is CASSFKRTSGYNEQFF. DNA for the CDR3: TGTGCCAGCAGTTTCAAGCGGACTAGCGGGTACAATGAGCAGTTCTTC. This chain connects TRBV6-5 to TRBJ2-1, with 11 positions matching TRBD2. The germline V gene has CDR1 MNHEY and CDR2 SVGAGI. The CDR3 consists of 16 residues. V lost 4 bases to trimming and J lost 4 bases; unmatched junction nucleotides: 6.

The CDR3 bases are TGTGCCAGCAGCTGGGGGACAGGGAGAAGCACCGGGGAGCTGTTTTTT. Amino acid sequence: CASSWGTGRSTGELFF. The chain has TRBV7-9 and TRBJ2-2; 9 nucleotides agree with TRBD1. V gave up 4 bases and J gave up 4 bases; unmatched junction bases: 7. The CDR3 sequence is 16 residues long. The germline V gene has CDR1 SEHNR and CDR2 FQNEAQ (reference sequence).

The chain carries TRBV5-1 and TRBJ2-2, with 9 bases aligning to TRBD2. V was clipped by 4 bases and J by 5 bases; unmatched bases: 9. The CDR3 consists of 16 residues. Germline CDR1 SGHRS, CDR2 YFSETQ. This CDR3 is CASSVGLAEGTGELFF. The DNA for the CDR3 is TGCGCCAGCAGCGTGGGACTAGCTGAGGGGACCGGGGAGCTGTTTTTT.

In this sample, this clone turned up a few times. This sequence joins TRBV7-9 and TRBJ1-1; TRBD1 matches at 11 bases. V lost 5 bases, J lost 10 bases, and 9 bases stayed unmatched. Germline values: CDR1 SEHNR, CDR2 FQNEAQ (reference sequence). CDR3 length: 14 residues. CDR3 in DNA: TGTGCCAGCAGCCTCGGACAGGGGGCGCCCGGAGCTTTCTTT. Translated: CASSLGQGAPGAFF.

This chain links TRBV6-1 with TRBJ1-1; D uncertain. Trimming took off 4 bases at V and 3 bases at J, with 6 bases between the two ends. This CDR3 is built from 12 residues. The germline V gene has CDR1 MNHNS and CDR2 SASEGT. CDR3 nucleotide sequence: TGTGCCAGCAGTGTCCTCCACACTGAAGCTTTCTTT. Protein product: CASSVLHTEAFF.

The chain links TRBV4-2 to TRBJ2-5, with D uncertain. Trimming took off 0 bases at V and 3 bases at J, with 5 bases between the two ends. This CDR3 spans 13 amino acids. The germline gives CDR1 LGHNA, CDR2 YNFKEQ. CDR3 amino acids: CASSQDKEETQYF. CDR3 bases: TGTGCCAGCAGCCAAGACAAAGAAGAGACCCAGTACTTC.

As to this clone: The identical CDR3 is also encoded by other nucleotide sequences in the sample. This chain joins TRBV30 and TRBJ2-5; D remains ambiguous. The CDR3 extends over 13 amino acids. Trimming left V 0 bases short and J 5 bases short, with 10 bases between. Germline assignment: CDR1 GTSNPN and CDR2 SVGIG (reference sequence). The CDR3 sequence is CAWSVGGTETQYF. The CDR3 DNA sequence: TGTGCCTGGAGTGTCGGTGGCACGGAGACCCAGTACTTC.